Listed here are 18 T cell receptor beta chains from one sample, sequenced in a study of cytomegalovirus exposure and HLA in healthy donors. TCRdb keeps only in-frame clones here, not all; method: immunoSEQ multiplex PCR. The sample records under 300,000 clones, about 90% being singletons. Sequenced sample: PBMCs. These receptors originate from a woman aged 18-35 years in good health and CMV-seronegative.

CDR3 DNA: TGTGCCAGCAGCTTCGGACCGGGGGTGGGCTATGGCTACACCTTC. Protein sequence: CASSFGPGVGYGYTF. The gene calls are TRBV5-5 and TRBJ1-2, with a weak D call TRBD1 (5 bases). Germline V lookup: CDR1 SGHKS, CDR2 YYEKEE (reference sequence). The CDR3 has 15 residues. V was pared by 2 bases and J by 4 bases, with 15 bases between.

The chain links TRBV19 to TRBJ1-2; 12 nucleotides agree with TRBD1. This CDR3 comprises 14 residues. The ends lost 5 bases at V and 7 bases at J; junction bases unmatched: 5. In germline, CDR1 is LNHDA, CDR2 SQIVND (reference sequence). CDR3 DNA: TGTGCCAGTAGTGCCATGGGACAGGGGGCTGGCTACACCTTC. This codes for CASSAMGQGAGYTF.

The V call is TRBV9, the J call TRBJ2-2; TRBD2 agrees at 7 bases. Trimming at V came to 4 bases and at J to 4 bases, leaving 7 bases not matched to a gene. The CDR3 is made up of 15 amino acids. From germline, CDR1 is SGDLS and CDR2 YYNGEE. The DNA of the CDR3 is TGTGCCAGCAGCCCAGAACTAGCGAGCACCGGGGAGCTGTTTTTT. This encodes CASSPELASTGELFF. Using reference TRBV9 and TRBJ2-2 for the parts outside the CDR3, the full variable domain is DSGVTQTPKHLITATGQRVTLRCSPRSGDLSVYWYQQSLDQGLQFLIQYYNGEERAKGNILERFSAQQFPDLHSELNLSSLELGDSALYFCASSPELASTGELFFGEGSRLTVL.

The CDR3 region is CSGRGTDTQYF. CDR3 DNA sequence: TGCAGTGGCAGGGGAACAGATACGCAGTATTTT. The chain is built from TRBV20-1 and TRBJ2-3; possibly TRBD1 for D (6 bases). Germline values: CDR1 DFQATT, CDR2 SNEGSKA (reference sequence). The CDR3 has 11 residues. V was cut by 7 bases and J by 3 bases, with 8 bases left in between.

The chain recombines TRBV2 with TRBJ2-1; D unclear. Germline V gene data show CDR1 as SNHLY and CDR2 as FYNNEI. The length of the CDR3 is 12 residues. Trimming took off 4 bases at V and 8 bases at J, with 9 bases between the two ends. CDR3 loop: CASSGGSDEQFF. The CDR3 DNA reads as TGTGCCAGCAGTGGCGGCTCGGATGAGCAGTTCTTC.

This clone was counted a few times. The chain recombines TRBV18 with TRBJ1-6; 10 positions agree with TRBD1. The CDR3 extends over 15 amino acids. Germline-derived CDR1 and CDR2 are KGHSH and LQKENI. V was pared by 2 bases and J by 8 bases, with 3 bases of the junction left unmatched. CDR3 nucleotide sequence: TGTGCCAGCTCACCAGGGACAGGGGTGGATTCACCCCTCCACTTT. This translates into CASSPGTGVDSPLHF.

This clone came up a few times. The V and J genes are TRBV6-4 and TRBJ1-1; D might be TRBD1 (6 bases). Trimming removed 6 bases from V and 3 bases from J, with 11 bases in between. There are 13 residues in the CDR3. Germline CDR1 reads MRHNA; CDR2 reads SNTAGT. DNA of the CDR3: TGTGCCAGCAGGGCAGGGGACCACACTGAAGCTTTCTTT. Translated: CASRAGDHTEAFF.

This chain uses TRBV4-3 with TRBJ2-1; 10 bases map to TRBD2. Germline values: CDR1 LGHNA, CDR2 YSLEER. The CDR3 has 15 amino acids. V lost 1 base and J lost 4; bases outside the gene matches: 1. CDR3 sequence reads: CASSQGLAGYNEQFF. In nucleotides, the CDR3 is TGCGCCAGCAGCCAAGGACTAGCGGGTTACAATGAGCAGTTCTTC.

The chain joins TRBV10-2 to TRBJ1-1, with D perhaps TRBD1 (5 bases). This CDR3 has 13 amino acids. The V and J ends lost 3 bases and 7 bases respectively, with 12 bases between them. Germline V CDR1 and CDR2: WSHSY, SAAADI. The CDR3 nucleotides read TGCGCCAGCAGTGACCCGCAGGGCAGTGAAGCTTTCTTT. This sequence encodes CASSDPQGSEAFF.

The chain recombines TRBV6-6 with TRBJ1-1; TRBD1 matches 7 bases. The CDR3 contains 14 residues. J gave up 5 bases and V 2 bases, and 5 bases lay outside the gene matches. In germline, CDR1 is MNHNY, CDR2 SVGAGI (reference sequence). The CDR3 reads CASSYTRGATEAFF. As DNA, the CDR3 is TGTGCCAGCAGTTACACCAGGGGGGCGACTGAAGCTTTCTTT.

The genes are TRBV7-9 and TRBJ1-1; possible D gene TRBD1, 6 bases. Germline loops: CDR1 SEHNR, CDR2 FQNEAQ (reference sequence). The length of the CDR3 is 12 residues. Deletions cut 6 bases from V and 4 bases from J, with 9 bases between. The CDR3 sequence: CASSRGGTEAFF. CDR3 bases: TGTGCCAGCAGTCGAGGGGGCACTGAAGCTTTCTTT.

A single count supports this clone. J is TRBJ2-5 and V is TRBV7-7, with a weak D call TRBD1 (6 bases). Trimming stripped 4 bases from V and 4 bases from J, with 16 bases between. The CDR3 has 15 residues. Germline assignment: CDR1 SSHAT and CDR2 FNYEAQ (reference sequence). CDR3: CASSSTGYEGETQYF. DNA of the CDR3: TGTGCCAGCAGCTCGACAGGCTACGAGGGAGAGACCCAGTACTTC.

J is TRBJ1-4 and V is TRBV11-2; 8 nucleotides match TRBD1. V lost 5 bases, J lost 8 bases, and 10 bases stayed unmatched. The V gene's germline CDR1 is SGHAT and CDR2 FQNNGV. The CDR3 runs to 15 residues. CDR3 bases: TGTGCCAGCAGCCCGGACAGGGCCGTAGCGGAAAAACTGTTTTTT. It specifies CASSPDRAVAEKLFF.

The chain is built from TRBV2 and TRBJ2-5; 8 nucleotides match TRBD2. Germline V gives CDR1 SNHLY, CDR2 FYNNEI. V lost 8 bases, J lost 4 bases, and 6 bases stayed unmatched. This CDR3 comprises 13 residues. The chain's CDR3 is CASGPAGVETQYF. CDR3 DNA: TGTGCCAGCGGGCCAGCGGGGGTAGAGACCCAGTACTTC.

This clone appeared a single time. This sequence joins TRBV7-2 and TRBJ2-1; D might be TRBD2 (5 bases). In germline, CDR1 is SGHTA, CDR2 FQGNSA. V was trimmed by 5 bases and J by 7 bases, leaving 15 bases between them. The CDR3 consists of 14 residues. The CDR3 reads CASSPTRVGNEQFF. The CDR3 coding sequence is TGTGCCAGCAGCCCCACGCGGGTCGGGAATGAGCAGTTCTTC.

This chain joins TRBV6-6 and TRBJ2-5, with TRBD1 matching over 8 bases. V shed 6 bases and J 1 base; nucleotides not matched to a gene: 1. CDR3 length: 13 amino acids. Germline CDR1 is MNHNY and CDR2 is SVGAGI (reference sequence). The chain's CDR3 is CASRTGAQETQYF. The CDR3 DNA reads TGTGCCAGCAGGACAGGGGCCCAAGAGACCCAGTACTTC.

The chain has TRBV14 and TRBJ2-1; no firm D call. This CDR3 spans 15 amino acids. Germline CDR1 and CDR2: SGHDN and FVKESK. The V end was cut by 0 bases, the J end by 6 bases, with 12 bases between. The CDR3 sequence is CASSQEVLLGNEQFF. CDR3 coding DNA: TGTGCCAGCAGCCAAGAAGTCCTCCTAGGCAATGAGCAGTTCTTC.

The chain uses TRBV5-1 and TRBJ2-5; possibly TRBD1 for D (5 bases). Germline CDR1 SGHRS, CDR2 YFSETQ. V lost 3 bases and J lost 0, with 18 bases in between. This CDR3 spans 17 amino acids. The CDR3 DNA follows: TGCGCCAGCAGCTCCCCGGCAGGACACTACTACCAAGAGACCCAGTACTTC. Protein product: CASSSPAGHYYQETQYF.